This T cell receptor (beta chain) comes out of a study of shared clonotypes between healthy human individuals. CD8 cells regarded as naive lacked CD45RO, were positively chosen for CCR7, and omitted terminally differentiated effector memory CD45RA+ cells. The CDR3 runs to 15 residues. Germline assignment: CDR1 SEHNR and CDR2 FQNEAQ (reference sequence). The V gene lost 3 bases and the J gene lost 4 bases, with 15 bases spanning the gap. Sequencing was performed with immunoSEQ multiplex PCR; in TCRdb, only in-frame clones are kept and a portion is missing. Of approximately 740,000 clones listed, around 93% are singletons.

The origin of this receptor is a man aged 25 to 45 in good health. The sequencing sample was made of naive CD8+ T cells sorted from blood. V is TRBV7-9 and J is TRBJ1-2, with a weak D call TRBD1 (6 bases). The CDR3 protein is CASSLMGAPSYGYTF. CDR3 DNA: TGTGCCAGCAGCTTGATGGGGGCGCCAAGCTATGGCTACACCTTC.